Detailed here is one T cell receptor (beta chain). Every patient had relapsed following autologous stem cell transplantation, and cohorts differed in brentuximab vedotin exposure. These data belong to a study of PD-1 blockade in classical Hodgkin lymphoma. With 1 base removed from V and 2 bases from J, the gap between germline ends came to 8 bases. Germline V lookup: CDR1 KGHSH, CDR2 LQKENI. The CDR3 runs to 14 residues. Libraries were prepared by immunoSEQ multiplex PCR; TCRdb keeps only in-frame clonotypes and omits some of them. The table shows 21,000 or so clones, with 70% to 80% occurring only once.

This sequence originates from a human donor with classical Hodgkin lymphoma. Sequencing was performed on peripheral blood mononuclear cells (PBMCs), taken before the second cycle of nivolumab. This rearrangement joins TRBV18 to TRBJ1-1, with D maybe TRBD1 (5 bases). The CDR3 loop reads CASSPRQGNTEAFF. In DNA, the CDR3 is TGTGCCAGCTCACCACGGCAGGGAAACACTGAAGCTTTCTTT.